These T cell receptor beta chains were read from a single sample in a study of T cell responses to AZD1222 COVID-19 vaccine. The assay was immunoSEQ multiplex PCR, and TCRdb's table has in-frame clones only and misses some. This table holds over 120,000 clones, 85% to 95% found once. This specimen consisted of peripheral blood, obtained on day 0 of AZD1222 vaccination. The receptors derive from an adult in good health. CDR3s include the opening cysteine and the closing phenylalanine or tryptophan. The order of the fields is J gene, CDR3 length, D gene, clone size, V gene, CDR3 protein, CDR3 DNA. The D gene is left open where the match is weak. Not all rows give a size; the values are once, few, many and, for expanded clones, a class.

TRBJ1-3 13 . . TRBV11-2 CASKGAGTYTIYF TGTGCCAGCAAAGGTGCAGGGACGTACACCATATATTTT
TRBJ1-1 14 . . TRBV18 CASSLGGRGTEAFF TGTGCCAGCTCACTGGGGGGGCGAGGCACTGAAGCTTTCTTT
TRBJ1-5 15 . once TRBV2 CASSEIRGNNQPQHF TGTGCCAGCAGTGAAATACGGGGTAACAATCAGCCCCAGCATTTT
TRBJ2-1 16 . . TRBV30 CAWSVGGTPGYNEQFF TGTGCCTGGAGTGTAGGAGGGACCCCCGGGTACAATGAGCAGTTCTTC
TRBJ2-7 11 . . TRBV19 CASSTAYEQYF TGTGCCAGTAGTACCGCCTACGAGCAGTACTTC
TRBJ2-3 19 TRBD2 . TRBV3-1/TRBV3-2 CASSRGGLAGGPSADTQYF TGTGCCAGCAGCCGCGGTGGGCTAGCGGGGGGCCCTTCCGCAGATACGCAGTATTTT
TRBJ2-3 14 . . TRBV7-2 CASSQGQGPDTQYF TGTGCCAGCAGCCAGGGGCAGGGTCCAGATACGCAGTATTTT
TRBJ2-7 15 . . TRBV7-6 CASSPDHRGSYEQYF TGTGCCAGCAGCCCGGACCACCGAGGATCTTACGAGCAGTACTTC
TRBJ1-5 18 . . TRBV28 CASSFPYGRGYSNQPQHF TGTGCCAGCAGTTTCCCATACGGTAGGGGTTATAGCAATCAGCCCCAGCATTTT
TRBJ1-3 14 . . TRBV5-5 CASSLGGTGNTIYF TGTGCCAGCAGCTTAGGGGGGACTGGAAACACCATATATTTT
TRBJ1-6 13 TRBD1 . TRBV7-3 CASSSGQASPLHF TGTGCCAGCAGCTCGGGACAGGCTTCACCCCTCCACTTT
TRBJ1-6 14 . . TRBV6-5 CASSYQDYNSPLHF TGTGCCAGCAGTTACCAAGACTATAATTCACCCCTCCACTTT
TRBJ1-2 16 . once TRBV29-1 CSVEDRRQGRIYGYTF TGCAGCGTTGAAGATCGTCGGCAGGGGAGGATCTATGGCTACACCTTC
TRBJ2-4 19 TRBD1 once TRBV3-1/TRBV3-2 CASSQDWQGAGSAKNIQYF TGTGCCAGCAGCCAAGATTGGCAGGGGGCAGGATCGGCCAAAAACATTCAGTACTTC
TRBJ1-3 12 . . TRBV14 CASSQSGNTIYF TGTGCCAGCAGCCAATCTGGAAACACCATATATTTT